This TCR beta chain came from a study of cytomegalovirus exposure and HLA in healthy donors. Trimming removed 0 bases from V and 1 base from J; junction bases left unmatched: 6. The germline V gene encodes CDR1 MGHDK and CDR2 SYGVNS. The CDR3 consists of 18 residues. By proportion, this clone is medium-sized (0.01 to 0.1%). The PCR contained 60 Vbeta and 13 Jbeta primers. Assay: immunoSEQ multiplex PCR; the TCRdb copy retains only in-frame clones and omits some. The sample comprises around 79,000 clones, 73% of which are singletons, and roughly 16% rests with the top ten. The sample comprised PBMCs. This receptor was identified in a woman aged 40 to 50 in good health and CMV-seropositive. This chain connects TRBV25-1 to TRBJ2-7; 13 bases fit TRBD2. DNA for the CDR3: TGTGCCAGCAGTGAATATCGGACTAGCGGGAGCGCTTCCTACGAGCAGTACTTC. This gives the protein CASSEYRTSGSASYEQYF.